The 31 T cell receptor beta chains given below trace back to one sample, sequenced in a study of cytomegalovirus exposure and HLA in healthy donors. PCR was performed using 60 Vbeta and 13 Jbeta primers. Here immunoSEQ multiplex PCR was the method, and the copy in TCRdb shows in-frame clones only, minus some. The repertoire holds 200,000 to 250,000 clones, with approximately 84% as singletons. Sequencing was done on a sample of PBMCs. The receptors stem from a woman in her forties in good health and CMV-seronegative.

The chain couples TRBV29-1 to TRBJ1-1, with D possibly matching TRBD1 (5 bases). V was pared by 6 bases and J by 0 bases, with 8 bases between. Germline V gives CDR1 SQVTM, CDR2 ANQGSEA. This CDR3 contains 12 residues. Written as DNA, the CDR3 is TGCAGCGTGGGGCGGATGAACACTGAAGCTTTCTTT. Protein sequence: CSVGRMNTEAFF.

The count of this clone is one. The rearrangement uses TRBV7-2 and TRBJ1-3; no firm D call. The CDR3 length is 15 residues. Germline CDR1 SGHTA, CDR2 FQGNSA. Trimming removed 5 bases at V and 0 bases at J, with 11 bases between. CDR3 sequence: CASSATINSGNTIYF. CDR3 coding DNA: TGTGCCAGCAGCGCAACAATCAACTCTGGAAACACCATATATTTT.

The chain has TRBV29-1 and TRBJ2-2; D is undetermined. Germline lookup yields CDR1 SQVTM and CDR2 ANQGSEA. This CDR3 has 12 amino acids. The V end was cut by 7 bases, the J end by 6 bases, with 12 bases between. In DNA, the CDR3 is TGCAGCGCCCCCACTCGAGCCGGGGAGCTGTTTTTT. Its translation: CSAPTRAGELFF.

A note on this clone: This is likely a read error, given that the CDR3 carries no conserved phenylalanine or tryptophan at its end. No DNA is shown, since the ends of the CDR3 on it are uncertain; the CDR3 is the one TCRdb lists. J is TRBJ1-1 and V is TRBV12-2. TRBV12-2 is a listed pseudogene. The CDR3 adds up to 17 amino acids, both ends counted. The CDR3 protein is CASRCEGLLGGNTEAFI.

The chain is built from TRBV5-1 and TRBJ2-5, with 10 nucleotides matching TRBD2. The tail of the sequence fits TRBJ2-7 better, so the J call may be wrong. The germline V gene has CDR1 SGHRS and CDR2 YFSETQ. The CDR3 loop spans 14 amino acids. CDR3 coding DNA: TGCGCCAGCAGCTTGTCGACTAGCGGGTACGAGCAGTACTTC. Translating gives CASSLSTSGYEQYF.

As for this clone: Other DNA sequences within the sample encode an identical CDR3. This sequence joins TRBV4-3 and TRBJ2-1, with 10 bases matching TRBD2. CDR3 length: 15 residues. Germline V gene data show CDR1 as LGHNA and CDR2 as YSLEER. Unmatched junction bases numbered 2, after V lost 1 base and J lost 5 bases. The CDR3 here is CASSQGLAGDNEQFF. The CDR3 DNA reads TGCGCCAGCAGCCAAGGCCTAGCGGGGGACAATGAGCAGTTCTTC.

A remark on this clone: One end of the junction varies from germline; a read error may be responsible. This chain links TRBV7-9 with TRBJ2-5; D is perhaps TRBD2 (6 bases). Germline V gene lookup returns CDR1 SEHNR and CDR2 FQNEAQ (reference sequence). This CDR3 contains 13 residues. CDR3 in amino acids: CSSSRDSQETQYF. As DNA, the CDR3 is TGTTCCAGCAGCCGGGACTCCCAAGAGACCCAGTACTTC.

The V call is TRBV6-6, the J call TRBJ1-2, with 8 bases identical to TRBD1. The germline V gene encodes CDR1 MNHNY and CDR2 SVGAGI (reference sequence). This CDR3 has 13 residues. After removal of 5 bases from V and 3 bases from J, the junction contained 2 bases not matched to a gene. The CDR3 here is CASSPQGDYGYTF. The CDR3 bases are TGTGCCAGCAGTCCACAGGGGGACTATGGCTACACCTTC.

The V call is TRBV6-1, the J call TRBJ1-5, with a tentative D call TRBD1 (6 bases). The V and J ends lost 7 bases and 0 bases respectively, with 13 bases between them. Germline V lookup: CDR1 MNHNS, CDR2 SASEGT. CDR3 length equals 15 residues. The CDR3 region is CASTEGQFSNQPQHF. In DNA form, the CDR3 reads TGTGCCAGCACCGAAGGACAGTTTAGCAATCAGCCCCAGCATTTT.

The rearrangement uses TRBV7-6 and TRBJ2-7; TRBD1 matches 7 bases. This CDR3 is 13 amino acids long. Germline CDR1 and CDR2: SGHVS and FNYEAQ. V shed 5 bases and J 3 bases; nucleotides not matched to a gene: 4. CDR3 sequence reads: CASSLGTVYEQYF. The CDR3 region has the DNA TGTGCCAGCAGCCTGGGGACAGTCTACGAGCAGTACTTC.

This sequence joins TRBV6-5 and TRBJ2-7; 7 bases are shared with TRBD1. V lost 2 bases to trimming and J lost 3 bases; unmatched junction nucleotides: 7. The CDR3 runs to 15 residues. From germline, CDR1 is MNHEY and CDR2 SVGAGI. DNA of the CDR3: TGTGCCAGCAGTTACCCCGCCGGGGACAGCTACGAGCAGTACTTC. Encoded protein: CASSYPAGDSYEQYF.

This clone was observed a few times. CDR3 region: CASRAGLGTEAFF. CDR3 sequence (DNA): TGTGCCAGCAGGGCGGGGCTGGGCACTGAAGCTTTCTTT. The rearrangement joins TRBV7-9 to TRBJ1-1; a weak D match, TRBD1 (5 bases). V gave up 6 bases and J gave up 4 bases, with 12 bases separating them. CDR1 SEHNR and CDR2 FQNEAQ come from the germline V gene (reference sequence). The CDR3 covers 13 residues.

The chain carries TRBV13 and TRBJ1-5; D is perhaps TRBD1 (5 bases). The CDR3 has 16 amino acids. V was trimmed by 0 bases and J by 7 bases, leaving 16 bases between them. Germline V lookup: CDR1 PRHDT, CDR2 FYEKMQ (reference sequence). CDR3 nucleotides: TGTGCCAGCAGCTTAGGCCGGGGGGGGATGGAGCAGCCCCAGCATTTT. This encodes CASSLGRGGMEQPQHF.

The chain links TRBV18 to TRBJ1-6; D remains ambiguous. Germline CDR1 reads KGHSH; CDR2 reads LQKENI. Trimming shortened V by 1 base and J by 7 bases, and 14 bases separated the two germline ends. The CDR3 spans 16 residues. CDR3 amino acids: CASSPLPRGSNSPLHF. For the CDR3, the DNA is TGTGCCAGCTCACCACTTCCGCGGGGATCGAATTCACCCCTCCACTTT.

The CDR3 coding sequence is TGTGCCAGCAGTGATCTAGCTGAAGCTTTCTTT. It translates to CASSDLAEAFF. The rearrangement links TRBV2 to TRBJ1-1; no definite D call. V was shortened by 3 bases and J by 6 bases, with 5 bases between the two germline ends. CDR1 and CDR2 from the germline V gene are SNHLY and FYNNEI. This CDR3 is built from 11 residues.

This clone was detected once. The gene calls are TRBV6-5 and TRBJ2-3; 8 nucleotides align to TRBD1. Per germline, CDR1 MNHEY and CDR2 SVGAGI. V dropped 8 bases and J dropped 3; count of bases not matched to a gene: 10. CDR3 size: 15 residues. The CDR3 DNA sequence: TGTGCCAGCGGGTCGACAGGGGCAGAGACAGATACGCAGTATTTT. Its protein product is CASGSTGAETDTQYF.

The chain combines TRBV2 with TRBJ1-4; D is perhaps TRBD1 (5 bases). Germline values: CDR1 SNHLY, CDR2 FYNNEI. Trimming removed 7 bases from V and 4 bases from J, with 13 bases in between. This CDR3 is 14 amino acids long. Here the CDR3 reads CASTEGLDNEKLFF. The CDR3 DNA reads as TGTGCCAGCACGGAGGGGCTGGATAATGAAAAACTGTTTTTT.

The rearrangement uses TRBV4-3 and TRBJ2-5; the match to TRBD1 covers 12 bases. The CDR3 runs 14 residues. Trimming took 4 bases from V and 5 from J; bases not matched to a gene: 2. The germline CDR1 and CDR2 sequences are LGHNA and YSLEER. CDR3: CASSPGQGAETQYF. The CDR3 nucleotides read TGCGCCAGCAGCCCGGGACAGGGGGCGGAGACCCAGTACTTC.

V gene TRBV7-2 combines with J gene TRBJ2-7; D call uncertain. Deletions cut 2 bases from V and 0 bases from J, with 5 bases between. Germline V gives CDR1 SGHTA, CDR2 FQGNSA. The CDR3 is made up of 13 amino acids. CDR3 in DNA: TGTGCCAGCAGCTTACCATTCTCCTACGAGCAGTACTTC. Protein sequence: CASSLPFSYEQYF.

Here the CDR3 DNA reads TGTGCCAGCAGCTTCCAGACAGGGGCGCTAAGTGAGCAGTTCTTC. This codes for CASSFQTGALSEQFF. This chain connects TRBV7-3 to TRBJ2-1; TRBD1 matches at 8 bases. Per germline, CDR1 SGHTA and CDR2 FQGTGA. This CDR3 is built from 15 residues. Trimming cost V 3 bases and J 9 bases; bases outside gene matches: 10.

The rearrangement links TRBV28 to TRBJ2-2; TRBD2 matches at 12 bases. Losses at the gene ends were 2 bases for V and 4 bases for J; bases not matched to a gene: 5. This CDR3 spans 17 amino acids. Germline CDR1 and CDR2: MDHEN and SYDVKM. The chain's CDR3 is CASSLGLAGGSTGELFF. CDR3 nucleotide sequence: TGTGCCAGCAGTTTAGGTCTAGCGGGGGGGAGCACCGGGGAGCTGTTTTTT.

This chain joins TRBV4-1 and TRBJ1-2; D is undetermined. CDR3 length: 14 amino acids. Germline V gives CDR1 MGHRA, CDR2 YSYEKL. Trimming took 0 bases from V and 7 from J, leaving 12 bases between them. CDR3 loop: CASSQDFEVGGYTF. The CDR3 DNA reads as TGCGCCAGCAGCCAAGATTTTGAGGTGGGTGGCTACACCTTC.

CDR3 residues: CASSMGQYYEQYF. The CDR3 DNA follows: TGTGCCAGTAGTATGGGACAGTACTACGAGCAGTACTTC. V and J are TRBV19 and TRBJ2-7; the match to TRBD1 covers 7 bases. The junction had 2 bases not matched to a gene; V was cut back by 3 bases and J by 3 bases. The germline V gene has CDR1 LNHDA and CDR2 SQIVND (reference sequence). This CDR3 is built from 13 residues.

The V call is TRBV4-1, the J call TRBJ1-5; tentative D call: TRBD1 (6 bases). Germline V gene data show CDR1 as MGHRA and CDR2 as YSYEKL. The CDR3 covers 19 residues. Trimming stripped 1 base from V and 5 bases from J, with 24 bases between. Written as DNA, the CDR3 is TGCGCCAGCAGCCAAGTTCAGAGGCCAGGGGAGGGGGATTATCAGCCCCAGCATTTT. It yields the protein CASSQVQRPGEGDYQPQHF.

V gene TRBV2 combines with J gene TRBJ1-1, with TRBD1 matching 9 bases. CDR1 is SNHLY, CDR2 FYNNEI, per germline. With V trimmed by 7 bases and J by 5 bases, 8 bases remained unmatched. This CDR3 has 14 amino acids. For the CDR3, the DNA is TGTGCCAGCAAACAGGGGGCCGGGGGGACTGAAGCTTTCTTT. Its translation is CASKQGAGGTEAFF.

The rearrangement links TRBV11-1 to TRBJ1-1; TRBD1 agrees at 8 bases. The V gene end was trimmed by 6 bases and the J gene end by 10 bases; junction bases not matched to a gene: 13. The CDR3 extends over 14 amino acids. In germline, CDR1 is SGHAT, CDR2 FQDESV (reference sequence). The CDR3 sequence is CASSSGQGRSVAFF. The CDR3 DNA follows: TGTGCCAGCAGTTCAGGACAGGGACGGTCTGTAGCTTTCTTT.

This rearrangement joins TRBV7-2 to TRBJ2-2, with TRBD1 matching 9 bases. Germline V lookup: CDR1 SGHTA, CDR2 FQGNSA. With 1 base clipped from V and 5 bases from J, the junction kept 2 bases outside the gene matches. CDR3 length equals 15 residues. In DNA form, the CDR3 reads TGTGCCAGCAGCTTAGTGGGACAGGGAACCGGGGAGCTGTTTTTT. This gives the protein CASSLVGQGTGELFF.

The CDR3 bases are TGTGCAAGTCGCGGTGAGCGGGACTCTCAAGAGACCCAGTACTTC. Translated, it gives CASRGERDSQETQYF. The chain uses TRBV12-2 and TRBJ2-5; no check of the table's D call, TRBD2, against the DNA was made. TRBV12-2 is classified as a pseudogene. There are 15 residues in the CDR3.

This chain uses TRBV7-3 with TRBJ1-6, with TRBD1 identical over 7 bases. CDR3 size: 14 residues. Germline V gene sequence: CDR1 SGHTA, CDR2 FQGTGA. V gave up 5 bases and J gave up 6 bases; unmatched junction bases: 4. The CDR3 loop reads CASSITGANSPLHF. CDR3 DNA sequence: TGTGCCAGCAGCATTACAGGGGCTAATTCACCCCTCCACTTT.

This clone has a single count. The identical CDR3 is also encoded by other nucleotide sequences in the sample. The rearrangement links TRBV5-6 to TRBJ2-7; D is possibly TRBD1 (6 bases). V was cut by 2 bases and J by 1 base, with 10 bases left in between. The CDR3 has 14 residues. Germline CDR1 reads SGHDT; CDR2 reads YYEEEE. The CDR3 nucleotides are TGTGCCAGCAGCTTAGGGGGTAAGTCCTACGAGCAGTACTTC. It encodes CASSLGGKSYEQYF. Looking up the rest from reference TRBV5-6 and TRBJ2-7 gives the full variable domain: DAGVTQSPTHLIKTRGQQVTLRCSPKSGHDTVSWYQQALGQGPQFIFQYYEEEERQRGNFPDRFSGHQFPNYSSELNVNALLLGDSALYLCASSLGGKSYEQYFGPGTRLTVT.

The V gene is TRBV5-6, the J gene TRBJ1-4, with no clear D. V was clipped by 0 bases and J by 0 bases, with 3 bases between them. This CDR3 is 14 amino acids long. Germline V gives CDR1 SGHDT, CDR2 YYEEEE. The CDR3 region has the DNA TGTGCCAGCAGCTTGGAGCCAACTAATGAAAAACTGTTTTTT. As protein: CASSLEPTNEKLFF.